The 6 T cell receptor delta chains below come from one sample, sequenced in a study of gamma-delta T cells after stem cell transplantation. TCRdb reran clone calling via CATT on the RT-PCR reads. Of 2,500 to 3,500 delta-chain clones in the sample, roughly 2.7% are singletons; the top ten hold around 26%. Material for sequencing was gamma-delta T cells. The source of these receptors is a human donor. It is not recorded whose cells these are; they may come from a transplant donor.

This clone was counted a few times. The protein held in TCRdb is that of a much larger clone and does not match this DNA's translation at residue 13, likely because of a read error; the protein shown is translated from the DNA. J is TRDJ1 and V is TRDV2, with 7 nucleotides matching TRDD3. Germline V CDR1 and CDR2: GEAIGNYY, EKD. The CDR3 is 15 residues long. This chain's CDR3 is CACDTVGGYGDKPIF. CDR3 coding DNA: TGTGCCTGTGACACCGTGGGTGGATACGGCGATAAACCCATCTTT.

This clone is medium-sized. The rearrangement links TRDV1 to TRDJ1; TRDD3 matches 10 bases. CDR1 is TSWWSYY and CDR2 is QGS in the germline V gene. J gave up 1 base and V 2 bases, and 22 bases lay outside the gene matches. This CDR3 spans 22 amino acids. The CDR3 reads CALGEKIVLSPYWGMFTDKLIF. In DNA, the CDR3 is TGTGCTCTTGGGGAAAAGATTGTTCTTTCCCCTTACTGGGGGATGTTCACCGATAAACTCATCTTT.

Judged by abundance, this clone is medium-sized. A far larger clone is off by one base, so a read error is likely. Different DNA sequences within this sample yield the same CDR3. The chain employs TRDV2 and TRDJ1; D not certain. Germline-derived CDR1 and CDR2 are GEAIGNYY and EKD. CDR3 length: 14 amino acids. The DNA of the CDR3 is TGTGCCTGTGACATGGTCGTCCGTACCGACAAACTCATCTTT. Protein product: CACDMVVRTDKLIF.

This clone was counted a few times. The protein TCRdb gives is from a much larger clone and does not agree with this DNA's translation at residue 3, likely a read error; the protein shown here comes from the DNA. The V call is TRDV2, the J call TRDJ1, with TRDD3 identical over 7 bases. Germline lookup yields CDR1 GEAIGNYY and CDR2 EKD. CDR3 size: 15 residues. The CDR3 sequence: CARDTMLGGKPKLIF. The DNA of the CDR3 is TGTGCCCGTGACACGATGCTGGGGGGAAAGCCTAAACTCATCTTT.

Judged by abundance, this clone is medium-sized (0.01 to 0.1%). Other DNA sequences in the same sample also yield this CDR3. This chain links TRDV1 with TRDJ1; the match to TRDD3 covers 11 bases. V was pared by 1 base and J by 3 bases, with 16 bases of the junction left unmatched. CDR3 size: 20 residues. Germline-derived CDR1 and CDR2 are TSWWSYY and QGS. The CDR3 coding sequence is TGTGCTCTTGGGGAACGTTCTAGAAGGGCTGGGGGATACTTCGCCGATAAACTCATCTTT. The encoded protein is CALGERSRRAGGYFADKLIF.

About this clone: TCRdb shows a much larger clone's protein in place of this DNA's translation, and the two differ at residue 4, likely through a read error; the protein shown is translated from the DNA. The J gene is TRDJ1, the V gene TRDV2; unclear D gene. The CDR3 runs 16 residues. Germline V gene lookup returns CDR1 GEAIGNYY and CDR2 EKD. Trimming cost V 5 bases and J 3 bases, with 21 bases left between them. The DNA of the CDR3 is TGTGCCTGTGGATGGATGACCCCGGAGAGGGCCGATAAACTCATCTTT. This translates into CACGWMTPERADKLIF.